This TCR beta chain was recovered during a study of tumor-infiltrating lymphocytes in localized non-small cell lung cancer. The method was immunoSEQ multiplex PCR; TCRdb's version includes in-frame clones alone and lacks a portion of them. Among 9,500 to 10,000 clones listed, around 73% were seen once. CDR1 and CDR2 from the germline V gene are WSHSY and SAAADI. The CDR3 runs 16 residues. With V trimmed by 4 bases and J by 0 bases, 4 bases remained unmatched. Study outcomes and limitations: Different pieces of the same tissue went to different assays, confounding technical variation with intratumor heterogeneity. IM1 and IM2 tumors showed no difference in T-cell fraction.

Worth noting for this clone: The antigen remains undetermined.

The receptor was isolated from a human donor with non-small cell lung cancer. The sample taken for sequencing was lung tumor tissue. This rearrangement joins TRBV10-2 to TRBJ2-4; 9 bases agree with TRBD1. The CDR3 region has the DNA TGCGCCAGCAGTGCGGGACAGGGCATAGCCAAAAACATTCAGTACTTC. Translating gives CASSAGQGIAKNIQYF.